These 14 T cell receptor beta chains originate from one sample sequenced in a study of shared clonotypes between healthy human individuals. Produced via immunoSEQ multiplex PCR; TCRdb's table is partial and in-frame only. This table has about 680,000 clones, about three quarters appearing once. What was sequenced was memory CD4+ T cells sorted from blood. Subset described: CD45RA-negative fraction. The source is a woman aged 25 to 39 in good health.

The chain employs TRBV6-4 and TRBJ1-1; TRBD1 might be the D (5 bases). Germline assignment: CDR1 MRHNA and CDR2 SNTAGT. V gave up 9 bases and J gave up 4 bases, with 15 bases separating them. This CDR3 is built from 13 residues. Here the CDR3 reads CASINRPPTEAFF. The CDR3 nucleotides are TGTGCCAGTATAAACAGGCCCCCCACTGAAGCTTTCTTT.

This chain links TRBV4-1 with TRBJ1-5; D call uncertain. The CDR3 has 15 amino acids. Per the germline V gene, CDR1 is MGHRA and CDR2 is YSYEKL. Trimming stripped 5 bases from V and 5 bases from J, with 16 bases between. The CDR3, as DNA: TGCGCCAGCAGCAGAGGGAGGGAAAGGCATCAGCCCCAGCATTTT. It is translated as CASSRGRERHQPQHF.

This chain uses TRBV10-3 with TRBJ1-2; 7 bases fit TRBD1. The V gene's germline CDR1 is ENHRY and CDR2 SYGVKD. With V trimmed by 7 bases and J by 4 bases, 3 bases remained unmatched. This CDR3 is built from 12 residues. CDR3 sequence: CAINQGGYGYTF. The DNA for the CDR3 is TGTGCCATCAATCAGGGGGGCTATGGCTACACCTTC.

This clone was counted a single time. Other DNA sequences within the sample encode an identical CDR3. The V call is TRBV11-2, the J call TRBJ2-1; the D is unclear. The CDR3 is 13 amino acids. Germline CDR1 reads SGHAT; CDR2 reads FQNNGV. V was shortened by 1 base and J by 4 bases, with 5 bases between the two germline ends. CDR3 loop: CASSLAVYNEQFF. DNA for the CDR3: TGTGCCAGCAGCTTAGCGGTTTACAATGAGCAGTTCTTC.

Points on this clone: The junction shows a germline mismatch at one end, possibly a read error. The rearrangement links TRBV14 to TRBJ2-1; TRBD2 matches 7 bases. This CDR3 has 16 amino acids. Per the germline V gene, CDR1 is SGHDN and CDR2 is FVKESK. In nucleotides, the CDR3 is TGTGCCAGCAGCCATTACAGGACTAGACCGTACACTGAGCAGTTCTTC. It specifies CASSHYRTRPYTEQFF. Filled out from reference TRBV14 and TRBJ2-1, the complete variable domain reads EAGVTQFPSHSVIEKGQTVTLRCDPISGHDNLYWYRRVMGKEIKFLLHFVKESKQDESGMPNNRFLAERTGGTYSTLKVQPAELEDSGVYFCASSHYRTRPYTEQFFGPGTRLTVL.

This clone was seen once. This chain uses TRBV1 with TRBJ2-3; the table assigns TRBD2, which was not confirmed against the DNA. TRBV1 is given as a pseudogene. There are 15 residues in the CDR3. The CDR3: CTSSQDPRIHPTQYF. CDR3 in DNA: TGCACCAGCAGCCAAGATCCGAGGATCCACCCGACGCAGTATTTT.

This clone was counted only a few times. The rearrangement links TRBV19 to TRBJ2-2; 8 nucleotides align to TRBD1. V dropped 5 bases and J dropped 5; count of bases not matched to a gene: 19. CDR3 length equals 19 residues. Germline CDR1 LNHDA, CDR2 SQIVND (reference sequence). This CDR3 reads CASSPTTGVSGARTGELFF. The CDR3, as DNA: TGTGCCAGTAGTCCCACGACAGGGGTGTCGGGAGCCCGAACCGGGGAGCTGTTTTTT.

The gene calls are TRBV7-6 and TRBJ2-1; a possible D gene is TRBD2 (5 bases). The CDR3 covers 15 residues. Germline values: CDR1 SGHVS, CDR2 FNYEAQ. Trimming removed 5 bases at V and 0 bases at J, with 11 bases between. For the CDR3, the DNA is TGTGCCAGCAGCAGAACGGGAAACTCCTACAATGAGCAGTTCTTC. It is translated as CASSRTGNSYNEQFF.

The chain joins TRBV2 to TRBJ1-1, with D unresolved. Germline V gives CDR1 SNHLY, CDR2 FYNNEI. V shed 2 bases and J shed 1 base, with 11 bases lying between them. The CDR3 has 15 amino acids. In nucleotides, the CDR3 is TGTGCCAGCAGTGAACGCGGGGTCCCGAACACTGAAGCTTTCTTT. It translates to CASSERGVPNTEAFF.

This chain uses TRBV29-1 with TRBJ1-3; 7 bases match TRBD1. CDR1 and CDR2 (germline): SQVTM, ANQGSEA. There are 14 residues in the CDR3. V lost 6 bases to trimming and J lost 0 bases; unmatched junction nucleotides: 5. The CDR3 is CSVSGGSSGNTIYF. The CDR3 DNA sequence: TGCAGCGTCTCAGGGGGGTCCTCTGGAAACACCATATATTTT.

The chain has TRBV2 and TRBJ2-3; D gene uncertain. Germline loops: CDR1 SNHLY, CDR2 FYNNEI. V lost 2 bases and J lost 0, with 6 bases in between. This CDR3 has 14 residues. The CDR3 is CASSERLSTDTQYF. As DNA, the CDR3 is TGTGCCAGCAGTGAAAGGCTAAGCACAGATACGCAGTATTTT.

With respect to this clone: This may be a read error, as it is one base from a much larger clone. The chain recombines TRBV11-3 with TRBJ1-1; a weak D match, TRBD1 (6 bases). CDR3 length equals 13 residues. The germline V and J ends were trimmed by 5 bases and 3 bases, with 10 bases remaining between them. The germline V gene has CDR1 SGHNT and CDR2 YENEEA. The CDR3 coding sequence is TGTGCCAGCAGCCCACAGGGAGACACTGAAGCTTTCTTT. Encoded protein: CASSPQGDTEAFF.

V is TRBV2 and J is TRBJ2-2, with 15 bases lining up with TRBD2. CDR1 is SNHLY and CDR2 is FYNNEI in the germline V gene. Trimming cost V 6 bases and J 8 bases; bases outside gene matches: 10. There are 17 residues in the CDR3. The CDR3 region has the DNA TGTGCCAGCAGGGCTGGACTAGCGGGAGGGCCGGAAGGGGAGCTGTTTTTT. Its protein is CASRAGLAGGPEGELFF.

The chain has TRBV2 and TRBJ1-1; perhaps TRBD1 as D (5 bases). Trimming left V 2 bases short and J 11 bases short, with 15 bases between. The CDR3 has 13 amino acids. The germline V gene has CDR1 SNHLY and CDR2 FYNNEI. CDR3 protein: CASSESGGWMAFF. In DNA, the CDR3 is TGTGCCAGCAGTGAAAGTGGGGGATGGATGGCTTTCTTT.